The 32 T cell receptor beta chains below all came from one sample that was sequenced in a study of cytomegalovirus exposure and HLA in healthy donors. Primers included in the PCR were 60 Vbeta and 13 Jbeta primers. Clones were sequenced by immunoSEQ multiplex PCR, and TCRdb holds only the in-frame ones, with some missing. The data contain 85,000 to 130,000 clones, about 77% of them singletons. Source material: PBMCs. These receptors were taken from a woman aged 45-65 years in good health and CMV-seropositive.

The gene calls are TRBV7-2 and TRBJ1-1; D gene ambiguous. Germline V lookup: CDR1 SGHTA, CDR2 FQGNSA. The CDR3 is 15 residues long. V lost 5 bases, J lost 4 bases, and 17 bases lay in between. As DNA, the CDR3 is TGTGCCAGCAGCCTAGGAGGATCCATGAGCACTGAAGCTTTCTTT. Residues: CASSLGGSMSTEAFF.

The genes are TRBV30 and TRBJ1-1, with 7 bases that match TRBD1. Germline V CDR1 and CDR2: GTSNPN, SVGIG (reference sequence). J was trimmed by 4 bases and V by 2 bases; bases with no gene match: 4. The CDR3 is 13 amino acids. The CDR3, as DNA: TGTGCCTGGAGTAGACAGGGAGTCACTGAAGCTTTCTTT. It is translated as CAWSRQGVTEAFF.

The V gene is TRBV6-5, the J gene TRBJ1-5; possible D gene TRBD1, 5 bases. The CDR3 extends over 14 amino acids. Trimming left V 4 bases short and J 6 bases short, with 13 bases between. Germline V gives CDR1 MNHEY, CDR2 SVGAGI. CDR3 nucleotides: TGTGCCAGCAGTTCGGGTTGGGGGGTTCAGCCCCAGCATTTT. Translation gives CASSSGWGVQPQHF.

The chain uses TRBV28 and TRBJ2-1; the match to TRBD2 covers 9 bases. The germline V gene has CDR1 MDHEN and CDR2 SYDVKM. With V trimmed by 5 bases and J by 6 bases, 8 bases remained unmatched. This CDR3 has 15 amino acids. CDR3 residues: CASSLHSGRGNEQFF. CDR3 bases: TGTGCCAGCAGTCTTCATAGCGGGAGAGGCAATGAGCAGTTCTTC.

The chain couples TRBV7-9 to TRBJ1-2; D ambiguous. V lost 1 base to trimming and J lost 8 bases, with 17 bases between them. This CDR3 contains 15 residues. Germline V gene lookup returns CDR1 SEHNR and CDR2 FQNEAQ (reference sequence). This chain's CDR3 is CASSLGSPERAGYTF. The CDR3 DNA is TGTGCCAGCAGCTTAGGTTCGCCAGAGAGGGCAGGCTACACCTTC.

This clone appeared a few times. V is TRBV30 and J is TRBJ2-2; 9 bases are shared with TRBD2. Losses at the gene ends were 1 base for V and 6 bases for J; bases not matched to a gene: 3. Germline loops: CDR1 GTSNPN, CDR2 SVGIG (reference sequence). This CDR3 is 14 amino acids long. CDR3 nucleotides: TGTGCCTGGAGTGGCGGGGGGGTCGCCGGGGAGCTGTTTTTT. Translation gives CAWSGGGVAGELFF.

The rearrangement links TRBV5-4 to TRBJ1-1, with TRBD1 as a possible D gene (5 bases). V lost 4 bases to trimming and J lost 3 bases, with 13 bases between them. This CDR3 has 14 amino acids. The germline gives CDR1 SGHNT, CDR2 YYREEE (reference sequence). CDR3 DNA sequence: TGTGCCAGCAGCGAGGACACTAAGGACACTGAAGCTTTCTTT. Encoded protein: CASSEDTKDTEAFF.

This clone has a handful of counts. This chain connects TRBV6-5 to TRBJ2-2, with 7 bases fitting TRBD2. From germline, CDR1 is MNHEY and CDR2 SVGAGI. This CDR3 has 14 amino acids. After removal of 5 bases from V and 6 bases from J, the junction contained 6 bases not matched to a gene. Here the CDR3 DNA reads TGTGCCAGCAGTGAATATCGGGGGGCCGGGGAGCTGTTTTTT. This sequence encodes CASSEYRGAGELFF.

The chain links TRBV29-1 to TRBJ2-1, with 9 bases that match TRBD2. Germline V CDR1 and CDR2: SQVTM, ANQGSEA. V shed 5 bases, J shed 0 bases, and the junction held 11 bases outside the gene matches. The CDR3 is 17 amino acids. As DNA, the CDR3 is TGCAGCGTTTCCGAAGGACTAGCGTCTAGCTCCTACAATGAGCAGTTCTTC. Protein: CSVSEGLASSSYNEQFF.

The chain uses TRBV2 and TRBJ1-2; no clear D gene. Trimming left V 8 bases short and J 11 bases short, with 24 bases between. Germline CDR1 is SNHLY and CDR2 is FYNNEI. CDR3 length: 14 residues. The CDR3 DNA follows: TGTGCCAGCTCGTCTGGTGCGGGCCCTCTTTCTTACACCTTC. It encodes CASSSGAGPLSYTF.

This clone came up a few times. V gene TRBV18 combines with J gene TRBJ2-4; tentatively, D is TRBD2 (5 bases). V was shortened by 0 bases and J by 7 bases, with 10 bases between the two germline ends. The CDR3 sequence is 14 residues long. Germline assignment: CDR1 KGHSH and CDR2 LQKENI. CDR3: CASSPPRGGNIQYF. The CDR3 DNA follows: TGTGCCAGCTCACCACCGCGAGGAGGTAACATTCAGTACTTC.

V usage is TRBV11-2 and J usage is TRBJ2-7, with 9 bases lining up with TRBD2. This CDR3 is 17 amino acids long. Losses at the gene ends were 2 bases for V and 0 bases for J; bases not matched to a gene: 8. Looked up from germline, CDR1 is SGHAT and CDR2 is FQNNGV. The CDR3 here is CASSLPSSGVSSYEQYF. The CDR3 DNA reads as TGTGCCAGCAGCTTACCTTCTAGCGGGGTTAGCTCCTACGAGCAGTACTTC.

This clone turned up a few times. Other DNA sequences of this sample code for an identical CDR3. CDR3 residues: CASSEAGNYGYTF. In DNA, the CDR3 is TGTGCCAGCAGTGAGGCGGGGAACTATGGCTACACCTTC. This chain connects TRBV6-5 to TRBJ1-2, with D unclear. The V end was cut by 5 bases, the J end by 2 bases, with 9 bases between. Germline CDR1 reads MNHEY; CDR2 reads SVGAGI. The CDR3 covers 13 residues.

A word on this clone: A read error may produce the germline difference seen at one junction end. The V and J genes are TRBV7-9 and TRBJ2-1, with 9 bases aligning to TRBD2. Germline lookup yields CDR1 SEHNR and CDR2 FQNEAQ (reference sequence). This CDR3 is built from 18 residues. As DNA, the CDR3 is TGTTCCAGCAGCCCTACCCATTCGACTAGCGGTCGGATCAATGAGCAGTTCTTC. This codes for CSSSPTHSTSGRINEQFF.

V usage is TRBV7-3 and J usage is TRBJ2-3; 7 bases are shared with TRBD1. J was trimmed by 0 bases and V by 6 bases; bases with no gene match: 24. The CDR3 loop spans 21 amino acids. CDR1 and CDR2 from the germline V gene are SGHTA and FQGTGA. CDR3 nucleotides: TGTGCCAGCAGTGTTGGGGGAAGGACAGGAACTCCGTCCACTAGCACAGATACGCAGTATTTT. Protein product: CASSVGGRTGTPSTSTDTQYF.

V and J are TRBV5-4 and TRBJ1-5; D gene uncertain. The germline V and J ends were trimmed by 1 base and 0 bases, with 2 bases remaining between them. Germline CDR1 is SGHNT and CDR2 is YYREEE (reference sequence). The CDR3 totals 13 residues. The CDR3 loop reads CASSLHSNQPQHF. For the CDR3, the DNA is TGTGCCAGCAGCTTGCATAGCAATCAGCCCCAGCATTTT.

CDR3 nucleotides: TGTGCCAGCAGCTCGACAGCGAACACTGAAGCTTTCTTT. This encodes CASSSTANTEAFF. The chain uses TRBV5-6 and TRBJ1-1; tentative D call: TRBD1 (5 bases). Germline lookup yields CDR1 SGHDT and CDR2 YYEEEE. Deletions cut 3 bases from V and 1 base from J, with 7 bases between. This CDR3 spans 13 amino acids.

This sequence joins TRBV5-1 and TRBJ2-6; TRBD2 matches at 9 bases. The length of the CDR3 is 20 residues. V lost 3 bases, J lost 0 bases, and 13 bases stayed unmatched. The germline V gene has CDR1 SGHRS and CDR2 YFSETQ. This CDR3 is CASSSGLAKLDRSGANVLTF. The CDR3 region has the DNA TGCGCCAGCAGCTCAGGACTAGCGAAACTCGACCGCTCTGGGGCCAACGTCCTGACTTTC.

This clone was counted a single time. The genes are TRBV19 and TRBJ2-1; TRBD1 matches 10 bases. This CDR3 is 16 amino acids long. Germline values: CDR1 LNHDA, CDR2 SQIVND (reference sequence). The ends lost 1 base at V and 3 bases at J; junction bases unmatched: 3. The DNA for the CDR3 is TGTGCCAGTAGTATAGTAGGACAGGGGGGCTACAATGAGCAGTTCTTC. As protein: CASSIVGQGGYNEQFF.

The V call is TRBV5-1, the J call TRBJ2-5; TRBD1 matches at 12 bases. The CDR3 consists of 15 residues. Germline loops: CDR1 SGHRS, CDR2 YFSETQ. The junction had 5 bases not matched to a gene; V was cut back by 4 bases and J by 4 bases. CDR3 nucleotide sequence: TGCGCCAGCAGCGTGGGACAGGGGGCCGCAGAGACCCAGTACTTC. Translated: CASSVGQGAAETQYF.

This chain uses TRBV6-5 with TRBJ1-6; 7 nucleotides line up with TRBD1. This CDR3 contains 16 residues. The trim removed 3 bases at V and 10 bases at J, leaving 12 bases unmatched. Germline V gene data show CDR1 as MNHEY and CDR2 as SVGAGI. The CDR3 DNA reads TGTGCCAGCAGTTATAACCCCGGGACAGCGACCTCACCCCTCCACTTT. As protein: CASSYNPGTATSPLHF.

This chain links TRBV5-1 with TRBJ1-2; D remains unclear. Trimming left V 1 base short and J 0 bases short, with 16 bases between. Germline lookup yields CDR1 SGHRS and CDR2 YFSETQ. The CDR3 has 17 residues. As DNA, the CDR3 is TGCGCCAGCAGCTTGCAGACCGCGGGAGCTACTAACTATGGCTACACCTTC. This sequence encodes CASSLQTAGATNYGYTF.

This chain connects TRBV6-1 to TRBJ1-2; 8 bases are a match to TRBD1. Germline V lookup: CDR1 MNHNS, CDR2 SASEGT. After removal of 1 base from V and 6 bases from J, the junction contained 4 bases not matched to a gene. CDR3 size: 14 residues. The DNA for the CDR3 is TGTGCCAGCAGTGAAGGCAGGGGGCTCGATGGCTACACCTTC. Translated, it gives CASSEGRGLDGYTF.

This rearrangement joins TRBV5-1 to TRBJ2-5; TRBD2 might be the D (6 bases). There are 16 residues in the CDR3. The ends were cut back, 7 bases at V and 5 bases at J, with 24 bases in the middle. Germline CDR1 and CDR2: SGHRS and YFSETQ. The CDR3, as DNA: TGCGCCAGCGGATCGTCCGGGACTTCAGGTGTCGAGACCCAGTACTTC. Translated, it gives CASGSSGTSGVETQYF.

This clone was counted a single time. The V gene is TRBV13, the J gene TRBJ1-4, with D tentatively TRBD1 (5 bases). The CDR3 has 16 residues. Germline V gives CDR1 PRHDT, CDR2 FYEKMQ (reference sequence). V lost 5 bases, J lost 2 bases, and 15 bases lay in between. The CDR3 DNA sequence: TGTGCCAGCAGCCTCCGACAGACCGGGACTAATGAAAAACTGTTTTTT. It yields the protein CASSLRQTGTNEKLFF.

The chain uses TRBV12-5 and TRBJ1-2; D uncertain. Germline-derived CDR1 and CDR2 are LGHNT and FRNRAP. V lost 0 bases and J 1 base, leaving 9 bases between the germline ends. The length of the CDR3 is 15 residues. The CDR3 DNA follows: TGTGCTAGTGGTTTGGTGCAGATCAGTAACTATGGCTACACCTTC. This encodes CASGLVQISNYGYTF.

This clone was found a few times. V is TRBV6-6 and J is TRBJ2-1; D not certain. Trimming took 2 bases from V and 0 from J, leaving 8 bases between them. CDR1 MNHNY and CDR2 SVGAGI come from the germline V gene (reference sequence). The CDR3 is 15 amino acids. The CDR3 is CASSYESGSYNEQFF. DNA of the CDR3: TGTGCCAGCAGTTACGAGTCAGGCTCCTACAATGAGCAGTTCTTC.

The chain employs TRBV11-3 and TRBJ2-5; possible D gene TRBD1, 6 bases. Germline V gives CDR1 SGHNT, CDR2 YENEEA. The CDR3 covers 14 residues. Trimming shortened V by 1 base and J by 4 bases, and 10 bases separated the two germline ends. CDR3 in DNA: TGTGCCAGCAGCTTAGTGGCAGGGGCAGAGACCCAGTACTTC. This codes for CASSLVAGAETQYF.

This clone was seen more than once but under ten times. The chain employs TRBV19 and TRBJ2-1; TRBD2 agrees at 11 bases. CDR1 and CDR2 from the germline V gene are LNHDA and SQIVND (reference sequence). The CDR3 consists of 15 residues. Trimming cost V 5 bases and J 4 bases; bases outside gene matches: 4. In DNA form, the CDR3 reads TGTGCCAGTAGTGCCGGGACTAGCGGTTACAATGAGCAGTTCTTC. Its translation is CASSAGTSGYNEQFF. Looking up the rest from reference TRBV19 and TRBJ2-1 gives the full variable domain: DGGITQSPKYLFRKEGQNVTLSCEQNLNHDAMYWYRQDPGQGLRLIYYSQIVNDFQKGDIAEGYSVSREKKESFPLTVTSAQKNPTAFYLCASSAGTSGYNEQFFGPGTRLTVL.

The chain couples TRBV6-5 to TRBJ2-1; 7 nucleotides line up with TRBD2. J was trimmed by 10 bases and V by 3 bases; bases with no gene match: 12. CDR3 size: 15 residues. Per germline, CDR1 MNHEY and CDR2 SVGAGI. The CDR3 spells CASSYLAGEREEQFF. In DNA form, the CDR3 reads TGTGCCAGCAGTTATCTGGCGGGAGAACGGGAAGAGCAGTTCTTC.

This clone occurred once. The chain couples TRBV7-3 to TRBJ2-6; TRBD1 matches 7 bases. The CDR3 consists of 15 residues. CDR1 is SGHTA and CDR2 is FQGTGA in the germline V gene. The V gene end was trimmed by 4 bases and the J gene end by 2 bases; junction bases not matched to a gene: 2. Written as DNA, the CDR3 is TGTGCCAGCAGCTCCGACAGGGCTGGGGCCAACGTCCTGACTTTC. Its translation is CASSSDRAGANVLTF.

The chain has TRBV6-5 and TRBJ2-2; D may be TRBD1 (5 bases). CDR1 and CDR2 (germline): MNHEY, SVGAGI. The V end lost 5 bases, the J end lost 6 bases, and 7 bases lay between the germline ends. This CDR3 contains 12 residues. The CDR3 region has the DNA TGTGCCAGCAGTCCAGGGCCCGGGGAGCTGTTTTTT. Translation: CASSPGPGELFF.